The text below deals with one T cell receptor (beta chain). The sample belongs to a study of Tregs in tolerant kidney transplant recipients. The assay was immunoSEQ multiplex PCR, and TCRdb's table has in-frame clones only and misses some. The sample carries 60,000 to 75,000 clones, 70% to 90% recorded once. CDR1 and CDR2 (germline): MDHEN, SYDVKM. The CDR3 extends over 15 amino acids. The V segment lost 7 bases and the J segment 4 bases; nucleotides outside the gene matches: 6. This rearrangement joins TRBV28 to TRBJ2-3, with 12 bases matching TRBD1. This specimen consisted of Tregs from blood, obtained before the transplant. This clonotype was sampled from a human donor who received a combined kidney and bone marrow transplant. CDR3 residues: CASTIGTGGADTQYF. As DNA, the CDR3 is TGTGCCAGCACCATCGGGACAGGGGGCGCAGATACGCAGTATTTT.